The clone carrying this T cell receptor (beta chain) came up a few times. The entry originates in a study of sequential checkpoint blockade in melanoma. Study at large: Both treatment sequences were followed by maintenance nivolumab.

Only in-frame clones appear in the TCRdb table, and some are missing; sequencing was by immunoSEQ multiplex PCR. The profile shows 25,000 to 30,000 clones, 65% to 85% of them singletons. The CDR3 spans 14 residues. CDR1 and CDR2 from the germline V gene are SGHVS and FQNEAQ. The V gene lost 1 base and the J gene lost 4 bases, with 10 bases spanning the gap. Treatment indicated: randomized to nivolumab then ipilimumab (arm A) or the reverse (arm B). The material sequenced was CD8+ T cells sorted from blood (inferred from file names), taken from a patient given nivolumab and ipilimumab in sequence. The chain combines TRBV7-8 with TRBJ1-1; tentatively, D is TRBD1 (5 bases). This clonotype was sampled from a human donor with melanoma. This chain's CDR3 is CASSLGQWGTEAFF. Written as DNA, the CDR3 is TGTGCCAGCAGCTTAGGACAGTGGGGCACTGAAGCTTTCTTT.